This entry lists 10 T cell receptor beta chains sequenced from one sample in a study of blood T cell repertoires in COVID-19. The method was immunoSEQ multiplex PCR; TCRdb's version includes in-frame clones alone and lacks a portion of them. The sample lists about 160,000 clones, approximately 81% seen once, with over 15% in the top ten. Sample: PBMCs or T cells enriched from blood (not recorded which). The source of these receptors is a man aged 60 to 69 who had recovered from COVID-19.

This clone was detected only a few times. V gene TRBV29-1 combines with J gene TRBJ2-1; 10 positions match TRBD2. Germline V gives CDR1 SQVTM, CDR2 ANQGSEA. The V and J ends lost 5 bases and 10 bases, in that order; junction bases with no gene match: 8. This CDR3 has 13 residues. The CDR3 here is CSVSSGRAQEQFF. The CDR3 coding sequence is TGCAGCGTTTCGAGCGGGAGGGCCCAGGAGCAGTTCTTC.

V and J are TRBV28 and TRBJ2-7; TRBD1 is a possible D gene (6 bases). Germline loops: CDR1 MDHEN, CDR2 SYDVKM. V dropped 6 bases and J dropped 9 bases, with 18 bases sitting between them. The CDR3 contains 13 residues. The CDR3 DNA reads TGTGCCAGCAGACCGGGACACGGGTCGGCGCAGTACTTC. Residues: CASRPGHGSAQYF.

This chain connects TRBV28 to TRBJ1-2; 11 bases are shared with TRBD1. The ends lost 1 base at V and 4 bases at J; junction bases unmatched: 11. Germline V gene data show CDR1 as MDHEN and CDR2 as SYDVKM. The CDR3 consists of 18 residues. The CDR3 DNA reads as TGTGCCAGCAGTTTATTAAAGGGACAGGGGGAGTTTGGCTATGGCTACACCTTC. Amino acids: CASSLLKGQGEFGYGYTF.

The CDR3 DNA is TGCGCCAGCAGCCTATTATCGGGACAGGGCCAGCCCCAGCATTTT. It codes for CASSLLSGQGQPQHF. The chain joins TRBV5-1 to TRBJ1-5; 9 positions match TRBD1. This CDR3 spans 15 amino acids. J lost 7 bases, V lost 4 bases, and 9 bases had no gene match. CDR1 is SGHRS and CDR2 is YFSETQ in the germline V gene.

The gene calls are TRBV5-6 and TRBJ2-5, with TRBD2 matching over 9 bases. Germline CDR1 and CDR2: SGHDT and YYEEEE. CDR3 length: 16 amino acids. The V and J ends lost 2 bases and 1 base, in that order; junction bases with no gene match: 6. This chain's CDR3 is CASSFFGGRAQETQYF. The CDR3 nucleotides are TGTGCCAGCAGCTTTTTTGGCGGGAGGGCCCAAGAGACCCAGTACTTC.

The chain has TRBV9 and TRBJ1-5, with 11 bases fitting TRBD1. Trimming at V came to 0 bases and at J to 8 bases, leaving 4 bases not matched to a gene. Germline loops: CDR1 SGDLS, CDR2 YYNGEE. CDR3 length equals 15 residues. CDR3 region: CASSVGGTGGEPQHF. The CDR3 DNA is TGTGCCAGCAGCGTAGGCGGGACAGGGGGAGAGCCCCAGCATTTT. Based on the CDR3 plus reference TRBV9 and TRBJ1-5, the full variable domain is DSGVTQTPKHLITATGQRVTLRCSPRSGDLSVYWYQQSLDQGLQFLIQYYNGEERAKGNILERFSAQQFPDLHSELNLSSLELGDSALYFCASSVGGTGGEPQHFGDGTRLSIL.

This rearrangement joins TRBV25-1 to TRBJ2-1, with D possibly being TRBD2 (6 bases). This CDR3 is built from 15 residues. Trimming shortened V by 3 bases and J by 0 bases, and 9 bases separated the two germline ends. The germline gives CDR1 MGHDK, CDR2 SYGVNS. CDR3 amino acids: CASSEAGSSYNEQFF. The CDR3 DNA reads TGTGCCAGCAGTGAGGCGGGAAGCTCCTACAATGAGCAGTTCTTC.

The chain couples TRBV28 to TRBJ1-2; 8 nucleotides line up with TRBD1. The trim removed 7 bases at V and 4 bases at J, leaving 5 bases unmatched. This CDR3 comprises 13 residues. CDR1 MDHEN and CDR2 SYDVKM come from the germline V gene. CDR3: CASNPGQGYGYTF. In nucleotides, the CDR3 is TGTGCCAGCAACCCTGGACAGGGCTATGGCTACACCTTC.

The V call is TRBV12-5, the J call TRBJ1-5; D call uncertain. This CDR3 is 13 amino acids long. Germline loops: CDR1 LGHNT, CDR2 FRNRAP. The ends were cut back, 3 bases at V and 5 bases at J, with 8 bases in the middle. For the CDR3, the DNA is TGTGCTAGTGGTTTCTACGGGGATCAGCCCCAGCATTTT. Protein: CASGFYGDQPQHF. The whole variable domain, filled in from reference TRBV12-5 and TRBJ1-5, reads DARVTQTPRHKVTEMGQEVTMRCQPILGHNTVFWYRQTMMQGLELLAYFRNRAPLDDSGMPKDRFSAEMPDATLATLKIQPSEPRDSAVYFCASGFYGDQPQHFGDGTRLSIL.

This sequence joins TRBV11-2 and TRBJ1-3; D unresolved. This CDR3 has 13 residues. Germline assignment: CDR1 SGHAT and CDR2 FQNNGV. V was cut by 2 bases and J by 4 bases, with 6 bases left in between. The CDR3, as DNA: TGTGCCAGCAGCTTAAGCACGGGAAACACCATATATTTT. It specifies CASSLSTGNTIYF.